These T cell receptor beta chains were read from a single sample in a study of radiotherapy plus CTLA-4 blockade in lung cancer. Data came from immunoSEQ multiplex PCR; TCRdb stores just in-frame clones and leaves some out. Altogether 30,000 to 45,000 clones are present, over 65% being singletons, with the ten largest covering about 8.1%. The input for sequencing was peripheral blood, taken from a patient treated with radiotherapy plus ipilimumab. These receptors were collected from a human donor with non-small cell lung cancer who had stable disease on radiotherapy plus ipilimumab. Both conserved end residues are part of each CDR3. A D gene is named only where the DNA matches it firmly. Clone size is shown for a subset of rows, as once, few, many or a class of expanded clone.

clone_size j_call d_call v_call cdr3_nt cdr3_aa
. TRBJ2-1 . TRBV29-1 TGCAGCGTAGGAGCCCGCCGGAATGAGCAGTTCTTC CSVGARRNEQFF
. TRBJ2-3 TRBD2 TRBV5-6 TGTGCCAGCAGCTTGGTGTTTCTAGCGGGGGATAATACGCAGTATTTT CASSLVFLAGDNTQYF
. TRBJ1-1 TRBD1 TRBV6-5 TGTGCCAGCAGGACTAGTTCCCAGGGGGGAGAAGCTTTCTTT CASRTSSQGGEAFF
. TRBJ1-2 . TRBV6-5 TGTGCCAGCGTGACCTTAGACTATGGCTACACCTTC CASVTLDYGYTF
. TRBJ1-1 . TRBV7-9 TGTGCCAGCAGCTGGGGGCATTTCGGAAATTTCTTT CASSWGHFGNFF
few TRBJ2-5 . TRBV7-2 TGTGCCAGCAGCAGACAGGAAAAAGAGACCCAGTACTTC CASSRQEKETQYF
. TRBJ1-4 TRBD1 TRBV27 TGTGCCAGCAGTCCCTGGGACAGGGTGGGGGAAAAACTGTTTTTT CASSPWDRVGEKLFF
. TRBJ1-2 TRBD1 TRBV5-1 TGCGCCAGCAGCTTACCCGGGACAGGGGGCGTGAATGGCTACACCTTC CASSLPGTGGVNGYTF
. TRBJ1-2 . TRBV5-8 TGTGCCAGCAGCCACCTTAAAAACTATGGCTACACCTTC CASSHLKNYGYTF
. TRBJ1-1 . TRBV6-5 TGTGCCAGCAGGACCTTCCTACTGGGGGACACTGAAGCTTTCTTT CASRTFLLGDTEAFF
. TRBJ1-4 TRBD1 TRBV5-4 TGTGCCAGCAGCTTAGGACAGGGGAATGAAAAACTGTTTTTT CASSLGQGNEKLFF
few TRBJ1-2 . TRBV6-5 TGTGCCAGCAGTGAAGGTTTTGGCTACACCTTC CASSEGFGYTF
. TRBJ1-1 TRBD1 TRBV9 TGTGCCAGCAGCCCCGAGACAGGGAAAACTGAAGCTTTCTTT CASSPETGKTEAFF
. TRBJ2-7 . TRBV30 TGTGCCTGGAACCTCCGGGGTCCCGCCTACGAGCAGTACTTC CAWNLRGPAYEQYF
. TRBJ1-2 TRBD1 TRBV6-5 TGTGCCAGCAGGCCTAGACAGGGAGTGAACTATGGCTACACCTTC CASRPRQGVNYGYTF
. TRBJ2-2 . TRBV7-8 TGTGCCAGCAGCTTAGCTTGGGGACACACCGGGGAGCTGTTTTTT CASSLAWGHTGELFF
. TRBJ2-6 . TRBV19 TGTGCCAGTAGTCCAATGGGGACAAGCTCTGGGGCCAACGTCCTGACTTTC CASSPMGTSSGANVLTF
once TRBJ2-3 . TRBV5-1 TGCGCCAGCAGCATCGACTCTAGCACAGATACGCAGTATTTT CASSIDSSTDTQYF
. TRBJ2-4 . TRBV11-2 TGTGCCAGCAGCTTGCAGGGAAACATTCAGTACTTC CASSLQGNIQYF
. TRBJ1-6 TRBD1 TRBV5-1 TGCGCCAGCAGCTTGGGACAGGGGGGATATATTAATTCACCCCTCCACTTT CASSLGQGGYINSPLHF
. TRBJ1-1 . TRBV6-5 TGTGCCAGCAGTTATGACAGTAACACTGAAGCTTTCTTT CASSYDSNTEAFF
. TRBJ1-1 TRBD1 TRBV5-1 TGCGCCAGCAGCACCCCGACAGGGGAGCACACTGAAGCTTTCTTT CASSTPTGEHTEAFF
. TRBJ1-5 TRBD1 TRBV9 TGTGCCTGCCTGAAAGGGACAGGGAGAAACCAGCCCCAGCATTTT CACLKGTGRNQPQHF
. TRBJ2-2 TRBD1 TRBV29-1 TGCAGCGTGAGAACAGGGGCGGTGGCCACCGGGGAGCTGTTTTTT CSVRTGAVATGELFF
. TRBJ2-1 . TRBV27 TGTGCCAGCAGTTCTCGCCCAGAGAGGAATGAGCAGTTCTTC CASSSRPERNEQFF
. TRBJ1-1 TRBD1 TRBV30 TGTGCCTGGAGCGGACAGGGCCCCGTGAGAACTGAAGCTTTCTTT CAWSGQGPVRTEAFF
. TRBJ2-1 . TRBV5-1 TGCGCCAGCAGCCCCCCCCAAGGGGGCAATGAGCAGTTCTTC CASSPPQGGNEQFF
. TRBJ1-5 TRBD1 TRBV10-2 TGCGCCAGCAGTGAGCCCGCCGGGACAGGGGGTGGGCAGCCCCAGCATTTT CASSEPAGTGGGQPQHF
. TRBJ1-3 . TRBV2 TGTGCCAGCACCCTACGAGGAACAGGGCTAGGAAACACCATATATTTT CASTLRGTGLGNTIYF
. TRBJ2-2 . TRBV27 TGTGCCAGCAGTTTTAGGTCCACGGACACCGGGGAGCTGTTTTTT CASSFRSTDTGELFF
few TRBJ1-6 TRBD1 TRBV5-4 TGTGCCAGCAGCTCGGGACAGGGAGAAAATTCACCCCTCCACTTT CASSSGQGENSPLHF
medium-sized TRBJ2-1 . TRBV10-3 TGTGCCATCAGTGTCGGAAATGAGCAGTTCTTC CAISVGNEQFF
. TRBJ2-7 TRBD2 TRBV27 TGTGCCAGCAGTTTTCGGGCTAGCGGGGGTATATACGAGCAGTACTTC CASSFRASGGIYEQYF
. TRBJ2-5 TRBD2 TRBV18 TGTGCCAGCTCACCACTAGCGGGCCTCCAAGAGACCCAGTACTTC CASSPLAGLQETQYF
few TRBJ1-4 . TRBV7-3 TGTGCCAGCAGCCGTTGGAGAGGAGAAAAACTGTTTTTT CASSRWRGEKLFF